These 26 T cell receptor beta chains were sequenced from one sample in a study of radiation and T cells in renal cell carcinoma. Regarding time point: blood 4 weeks post-SBRT, at nephrectomy. As for treatment: 15 Gy SBRT to primary tumor, nephrectomy 4 weeks later. Repertoires were generated with immunoSEQ multiplex PCR, while TCRdb's copy carries only in-frame clones and drops some. The sample has roughly 58,000 clones; about 74% are singletons. The sequencing used blood, collected from a patient whose treatment included radiotherapy and nephrectomy. The receptors here all came from a man in his sixties with renal cell carcinoma.

The genes are TRBV6-5 and TRBJ2-5; TRBD1 or TRBD2 may be the D gene (5 bases each). Germline V CDR1 and CDR2: MNHEY, SVGAGI. The CDR3 extends over 14 amino acids. Trimming stripped 5 bases from V and 3 bases from J, with 13 bases between. The CDR3 DNA follows: TGTGCCAGCAGTCCCCTAGTGGGGGAAGAGACCCAGTACTTC. Translated: CASSPLVGEETQYF.

The V gene is TRBV27, the J gene TRBJ2-3; tentative D call: TRBD1 (6 bases). The CDR3 consists of 14 residues. Deletions cut 5 bases from V and 4 bases from J, with 13 bases between. Looked up from germline, CDR1 is MNHEY and CDR2 is SMNVEV (reference sequence). CDR3 protein: CASSPRQAADTQYF. The CDR3 DNA reads as TGTGCCAGCAGTCCTCGACAGGCGGCAGATACGCAGTATTTT.

This clone was detected only once. V is TRBV19 and J is TRBJ1-1; 7 bases map to TRBD1. Unmatched junction bases numbered 8, after V lost 1 base and J lost 0 bases. The CDR3 is 17 residues long. Germline lookup yields CDR1 LNHDA and CDR2 SQIVND (reference sequence). CDR3 nucleotide sequence: TGTGCCAGTAGTATAGGAGGGGGCGCGGGCGTGAACACTGAAGCTTTCTTT. The encoded protein is CASSIGGGAGVNTEAFF.

CDR3 region: CASSIGQGPTDTQYF. CDR3 bases: TGTGCCAGTAGTATAGGACAGGGGCCCACAGATACGCAGTATTTT. The genes are TRBV19 and TRBJ2-3; 8 nucleotides line up with TRBD1. The J segment lost 2 bases and the V segment lost 1 base, leaving 2 bases of the junction unmatched. Per germline, CDR1 LNHDA and CDR2 SQIVND (reference sequence). The CDR3 length is 15 residues.

This clone was counted between two and nine times. V gene TRBV11-3 combines with J gene TRBJ2-3; 7 bases line up with TRBD2. CDR1 SGHNT and CDR2 YENEEA come from the germline V gene. The CDR3 is 14 amino acids. V dropped 3 bases and J dropped 5; count of bases not matched to a gene: 5. The CDR3: CASSFQGGGDTQYF. In DNA, the CDR3 is TGTGCCAGCAGCTTTCAGGGCGGGGGAGATACGCAGTATTTT.

This chain uses TRBV5-1 with TRBJ2-1; 13 nucleotides match TRBD2. CDR3 length equals 17 residues. Losses at the gene ends were 0 bases for V and 3 bases for J; bases not matched to a gene: 3. CDR1 and CDR2 (germline): SGHRS, YFSETQ. CDR3 sequence: CASSLGTSGSIYNEQFF. The CDR3, as DNA: TGCGCCAGCAGCTTGGGGACTAGCGGGAGTATCTACAATGAGCAGTTCTTC. The variable domain in full, completed from reference TRBV5-1 and TRBJ2-1, reads KAGVTQTPRYLIKTRGQQVTLSCSPISGHRSVSWYQQTPGQGLQFLFEYFSETQRNKGNFPGRFSGRQFSNSRSEMNVSTLELGDSALYLCASSLGTSGSIYNEQFFGPGTRLTVL.

The sample holds one count of this clone. This chain joins TRBV10-3 and TRBJ1-1; weak D call: TRBD1 (5 bases). Germline loops: CDR1 ENHRY, CDR2 SYGVKD. The CDR3 is made up of 15 amino acids. Deletions cut 3 bases from V and 6 bases from J, with 17 bases between. The CDR3 sequence: CAISDSVPGSPEAFF. In DNA, the CDR3 is TGTGCCATCAGTGATTCCGTCCCAGGGTCCCCTGAAGCTTTCTTT.

The rearrangement joins TRBV10-1 to TRBJ2-2; possible D gene TRBD1, 5 bases. CDR1 and CDR2 from the germline V gene are WNHNN and SYGVQD (reference sequence). Trimming took 3 bases from V and 5 from J, leaving 7 bases between them. This CDR3 has 13 amino acids. The CDR3 protein is CASSDRVTGELFF. The DNA of the CDR3 is TGCGCCAGCAGTGACAGGGTAACCGGGGAGCTGTTTTTT.

The chain is built from TRBV29-1 and TRBJ2-2; D possibly corresponds to TRBD2 (5 bases). Trimming left V 1 base short and J 2 bases short, with 11 bases between. CDR1 is SQVTM, CDR2 ANQGSEA, per germline. This CDR3 is built from 15 residues. The CDR3 reads CSVEGGLANTGELFF. The DNA of the CDR3 is TGCAGCGTTGAAGGTGGCCTAGCAAACACCGGGGAGCTGTTTTTT.

V gene TRBV5-1 combines with J gene TRBJ2-5; possibly TRBD1 for D (5 bases). The CDR3 covers 14 residues. Germline loops: CDR1 SGHRS, CDR2 YFSETQ. Trimming shortened V by 4 bases and J by 0 bases, and 10 bases separated the two germline ends. CDR3 loop: CASSLLGDQETQYF. CDR3 nucleotide sequence: TGCGCCAGCAGCCTCCTAGGGGACCAAGAGACCCAGTACTTC.

The table lists this clone with a count of one. The chain joins TRBV5-1 to TRBJ2-2; 10 nucleotides line up with TRBD2. Unmatched junction bases numbered 4, after V lost 4 bases and J lost 4 bases. Germline CDR1 SGHRS, CDR2 YFSETQ. There are 15 residues in the CDR3. CDR3 bases: TGCGCCAGCAGCGATCTAGCGGGAGTCACCGGGGAGCTGTTTTTT. The encoded protein is CASSDLAGVTGELFF.

The genes are TRBV28 and TRBJ1-1, with a weak D call TRBD1 (6 bases). This CDR3 contains 12 residues. In germline, CDR1 is MDHEN, CDR2 SYDVKM. V dropped 5 bases and J dropped 5 bases, with 9 bases sitting between them. The CDR3 is CASSVGQTEAFF. DNA of the CDR3: TGTGCCAGCAGTGTCGGACAGACTGAAGCTTTCTTT.

V and J are TRBV14 and TRBJ2-7, with a possible D match to TRBD1 (6 bases). V was shortened by 0 bases and J by 2 bases, with 14 bases between the two germline ends. The germline V gene has CDR1 SGHDN and CDR2 FVKESK. The CDR3 is 16 amino acids. CDR3 DNA sequence: TGTGCCAGCAGCCAAGACGGGACACACACAACCTACGAGCAGTACTTC. Encoded protein: CASSQDGTHTTYEQYF.

This clone was counted a single time. V is TRBV21-1 and J is TRBJ2-7; the table assigns TRBD2, which was not confirmed against the DNA. TRBV21-1 is annotated as a pseudogene. The CDR3 sequence is 14 residues long. CDR3 sequence reads: CASSPRDLTYEQYV. CDR3 bases: TGTGCCAGCAGCCCCCGGGACTTGACCTACGAGCAGTACGTC.

The V and J genes are TRBV9 and TRBJ1-1; D gene ambiguous. Germline values: CDR1 SGDLS, CDR2 YYNGEE. V was shortened by 1 base and J by 1 base, with 5 bases between the two germline ends. The CDR3 consists of 13 residues. CDR3 in amino acids: CASSVSGNTEAFF. In nucleotides, the CDR3 is TGTGCCAGCAGCGTATCGGGGAACACTGAAGCTTTCTTT.

This chain connects TRBV19 to TRBJ2-1; D is possibly TRBD2 (6 bases). The CDR3 is made up of 14 amino acids. V lost 9 bases to trimming and J lost 6 bases, with 18 bases between them. Germline V CDR1 and CDR2: LNHDA, SQIVND (reference sequence). The CDR3 DNA reads TGTGCCAGCATCGGGACCAGGACTACCAATGAGCAGTTCTTC. Its translation: CASIGTRTTNEQFF.

V is TRBV4-3 and J is TRBJ1-1, with 11 bases aligning to TRBD1. This CDR3 is built from 15 residues. V shed 3 bases and J 5 bases; nucleotides not matched to a gene: 5. CDR1 LGHNA and CDR2 YSLEER come from the germline V gene. CDR3 DNA: TGCGCCAGCAGCCATACCGGACAGGGGGCAACTGAAGCTTTCTTT. Its protein is CASSHTGQGATEAFF.

Only a few counts were recorded for this clone. The chain uses TRBV2 and TRBJ1-2; D may be TRBD1 (6 bases). From germline, CDR1 is SNHLY and CDR2 FYNNEI. The CDR3 consists of 12 residues. V lost 9 bases and J lost 4, with 12 bases in between. CDR3 in amino acids: CASADRTYGYTF. The CDR3 DNA is TGTGCCAGTGCGGACAGAACCTATGGCTACACCTTC. Full variable domain (rest looked up from reference TRBV2 and TRBJ1-2): EPEVTQTPSHQVTQMGQEVILRCVPISNHLYFYWYRQILGQKVEFLVSFYNNEISEKSEIFDDQFSVERPDGSNFTLKIRSTKLEDSAMYFCASADRTYGYTFGSGTRLTVV.

V is TRBV28 and J is TRBJ2-7; D is possibly TRBD1 (6 bases). The germline V gene encodes CDR1 MDHEN and CDR2 SYDVKM. V was clipped by 2 bases and J by 4 bases, with 15 bases between them. CDR3 length: 15 amino acids. The CDR3 loop reads CASSLGGRLGYEQYV. CDR3 coding DNA: TGTGCCAGCAGTTTAGGGGGCAGGCTGGGGTACGAGCAGTACGTC.

CDR3 nucleotide sequence: TGTGCCAGCAGCTTAGATGAGCGTAGCCCTCGAGGGGGGGAGCTGTTTTTT. Amino acid sequence: CASSLDERSPRGGELFF. The J gene is TRBJ2-2, the V gene TRBV11-2, with D perhaps TRBD2 (5 bases). This CDR3 is built from 17 residues. Trimming stripped 0 bases from V and 8 bases from J, with 19 bases between. Germline-derived CDR1 and CDR2 are SGHAT and FQNNGV.

The V gene is TRBV7-3, the J gene TRBJ2-1; 11 nucleotides align to TRBD2. The V segment lost 1 base and the J segment 4 bases; nucleotides outside the gene matches: 3. This CDR3 spans 16 amino acids. Germline V CDR1 and CDR2: SGHTA, FQGTGA. CDR3 region: CASSLIGTSGYNEQFF. The CDR3 nucleotides are TGTGCCAGCAGCTTAATAGGGACTAGCGGATACAATGAGCAGTTCTTC. The whole variable domain, filled in from reference TRBV7-3 and TRBJ2-1, reads GAGVSQTPSNKVTEKGKYVELRCDPISGHTALYWYRQSLGQGPEFLIYFQGTGAADDSGLPNDRFFAVRPEGSVSTLKIQRTERGDSAVYLCASSLIGTSGYNEQFFGPGTRLTVL.

The chain is built from TRBV30 and TRBJ2-5; D gene uncertain. V was shortened by 0 bases and J by 5 bases, with 4 bases between the two germline ends. Germline V lookup: CDR1 GTSNPN, CDR2 SVGIG (reference sequence). The CDR3 is 11 amino acids. The CDR3 protein is CAWSVGETQYF. CDR3 sequence (DNA): TGTGCCTGGAGTGTCGGTGAGACCCAGTACTTC. The entire variable domain, with the rest obtained from reference TRBV30 and TRBJ2-5, is as follows: SQTIHQWPATLVQPVGSPLSLECTVEGTSNPNLYWYRQAAGRGLQLLFYSVGIGQISSEVPQNLSASRPQDRQFILSSKKLLLSDSGFYLCAWSVGETQYFGPGTRLLVL.

The V gene is TRBV27, the J gene TRBJ2-5; the D gene is possibly TRBD2 (6 bases). The V gene lost 6 bases and the J gene lost 1 base, with 9 bases spanning the gap. This CDR3 is built from 13 residues. Germline V gene lookup returns CDR1 MNHEY and CDR2 SMNVEV (reference sequence). CDR3 DNA sequence: TGTGCCAGCAGACTCGGGAGCCAAGAGACCCAGTACTTC. Its translation: CASRLGSQETQYF.

The chain joins TRBV6-6 to TRBJ1-2, with D unresolved. This CDR3 comprises 12 residues. Trimming took off 10 bases at V and 5 bases at J, with 14 bases between the two ends. Per the germline V gene, CDR1 is MNHNY and CDR2 is SVGAGI (reference sequence). The CDR3 region is CATTPRDYGYTF. CDR3 DNA sequence: TGTGCCACCACCCCCAGAGATTATGGCTACACCTTC.

The rearrangement links TRBV19 to TRBJ1-2; 9 bases are shared with TRBD1. V shed 3 bases, J shed 4 bases, and the junction held 9 bases outside the gene matches. This CDR3 is 16 amino acids long. Looked up from germline, CDR1 is LNHDA and CDR2 is SQIVND (reference sequence). CDR3 region: CASSIVAGTGPYGYTF. The DNA of the CDR3 is TGTGCCAGTAGTATCGTCGCCGGGACAGGGCCCTATGGCTACACCTTC.

CDR3 region: CASSPRGTNTGELFF. In nucleotides, the CDR3 is TGTGCCAGCTCACCACGAGGGACAAACACCGGGGAGCTGTTTTTT. The chain couples TRBV18 to TRBJ2-2; perhaps TRBD1 as D (6 bases). Germline V gives CDR1 KGHSH, CDR2 LQKENI. This CDR3 is 15 amino acids long. Trimming took off 1 base at V and 2 bases at J, with 8 bases between the two ends. The variable domain in full, with the rest retrieved from reference TRBV18 and TRBJ2-2, is NAGVMQNPRHLVRRRGQEARLRCSPMKGHSHVYWYRQLPEEGLKFMVYLQKENIIDESGMPKERFSAEFPKEGPSILRIQQVVRGDSAAYFCASSPRGTNTGELFFGEGSRLTVL.